This is a list of T cell receptor beta chains from one sample in a study of long-term antiretroviral therapy in people with HIV. The table came from immunoSEQ multiplex PCR; TCRdb's copy has only in-frame clones and leaves some out. The sample contains 40,000 or so clones, around 88% of which appear only once. The sequences come from unsorted PBMCs, collected just before starting antiretroviral therapy. Receptors were obtained from a young woman with HIV. The CDR3 runs from the conserved cysteine through the conserved F or W. D genes are given only for firm matches. Rows may omit the clone size; those that give it use once, few, many or a size class.

>TRBJ1-2|.|TRBD1|TRBV27
CASSTGQGNYGYTF
TGTGCCAGCAGTACGGGACAGGGGAACTATGGCTACACCTTC
>TRBJ2-3|.|.|TRBV7-3
CASSLLASSTDTQYF
TGTGCCAGCAGCTTACTGGCCTCGAGCACAGATACGCAGTATTTT
>TRBJ2-3|.|TRBD2|TRBV27
CASSLYTSGTLRGSTDTQYF
TGTGCCAGCAGTTTATATACTAGCGGGACTTTGCGAGGAAGCACAGATACGCAGTATTTT
>TRBJ2-7|.|.|TRBV6-5
CASSLWTDSYEQYF
TGTGCCAGCAGCCTCTGGACAGACTCCTACGAGCAGTACTTC
>TRBJ1-4|.|.|TRBV9
CASSTGDGLGEKLFF
TGTGCCAGCAGCACCGGAGACGGGTTAGGGGAAAAACTGTTTTTT
>TRBJ2-5|.|.|TRBV9
CASSEWDTPQETQYF
TGTGCCAGCAGCGAGTGGGACACTCCCCAAGAGACCCAGTACTTC
>TRBJ2-3|.|.|TRBV11-2
CASSSRWDTQYF
TGTGCCAGCAGCTCCCGTTGGGATACGCAGTATTTT
>TRBJ2-7|.|TRBD2|TRBV19
CASSRLAGPRSSEQYF
TGTGCCAGTAGTCGTCTAGCGGGACCGCGAAGTTCCGAGCAGTACTTC
>TRBJ1-4|.|TRBD1|TRBV2
CASKEQTGSNEKLFF
TGTGCCAGCAAAGAGCAGACAGGGTCTAATGAAAAACTGTTTTTT
>TRBJ2-7|once|.|TRBV14
CASSQGAGSYEQYF
TGTGCCAGCAGCCAAGGAGCAGGGTCCTACGAGCAGTACTTC
>TRBJ2-7|few|.|TRBV9
CASSVRALGDEQYF
TGTGCCAGCAGCGTCAGGGCATTAGGCGACGAGCAGTACTTC
>TRBJ2-7|.|TRBD1|TRBV5-1
CASGSNTGTGYEQYF
TGCGCCAGCGGTTCCAATACCGGGACAGGGTACGAGCAGTACTTC
>TRBJ2-3|.|.|TRBV27
CASSLGPLAVGLNTQYF
TGTGCCAGCAGTTTAGGCCCGTTAGCGGTGGGGCTTAATACGCAGTATTTT
>TRBJ2-4|.|.|TRBV4-1
CASSQDPLVLGNIQYF
TGCGCCAGCAGCCAAGACCCCTTAGTCCTGGGGAACATTCAGTACTTC
>TRBJ2-3|.|TRBD1|TRBV10-3
CASGQGPTDTQYF
TGTGCCAGCGGACAGGGACCCACAGATACGCAGTATTTT
>TRBJ2-5|.|.|TRBV19
CASSRGTPETQYF
TGTGCCAGTAGTCGAGGGACCCCAGAGACCCAGTACTTC
>TRBJ2-5|.|.|TRBV27
CASGPQAQYF
TGTGCCAGCGGGCCCCAGGCCCAGTACTTC
>TRBJ1-2|.|.|TRBV19
CASSLELNYGYTF
TGTGCCAGTAGTCTAGAACTCAACTATGGCTACACCTTC
>TRBJ2-1|.|.|TRBV27
CASSLRISYNEQFF
TGTGCCAGCAGTTTAAGGATCTCCTACAATGAGCAGTTCTTC
>TRBJ2-5|once|.|TRBV7-8
CASSLGRAQETQYF
TGTGCCAGCAGCTTAGGGAGGGCGCAAGAGACCCAGTACTTC
>TRBJ2-4|.|.|TRBV6-5
CASGLAQNIQYF
TGTGCCAGCGGGCTAGCGCAAAACATTCAGTACTTC
>TRBJ2-7|medium-sized|.|TRBV4-2
CASSQEVASDSYEQYF
TGTGCCAGCAGCCAAGAAGTGGCTAGTGACTCCTACGAGCAGTACTTC
>TRBJ1-5|.|.|TRBV15
CATSRDLGNQPQHF
TGTGCCACCAGCAGAGATCTTGGCAATCAGCCCCAGCATTTT